This record looks at one T cell receptor beta chain sequence and its context. Its antigen is unidentified. The PCR ran on 60 Vbeta and 13 Jbeta primers. Assay used: immunoSEQ multiplex PCR; TCRdb lists only in-frame clones, some missing. The sample carries fewer than 350,000 clones, roughly 89% recorded once. The record originates from a study of cytomegalovirus exposure and HLA in healthy donors. Regarding the study as a whole: When presence/absence was analysed, sequencing depth was taken to be roughly uniform across donors.

Sequencing was performed on PBMCs. The sequence was obtained from a woman aged 18-30 years in good health and CMV-seronegative.

CDR3 bases: TGTGCCAGCAGCTTCAAGCTAGCGGGGGACACAGATACGCAGTATTTT. This translates into CASSFKLAGDTDTQYF. V and J are TRBV5-4 and TRBJ2-3; TRBD2 agrees at 10 bases. Trimming took 2 bases from V and 2 from J; bases not matched to a gene: 5. Germline V gene lookup returns CDR1 SGHNT and CDR2 YYREEE (reference sequence). The CDR3 runs to 16 residues.